The present T cell receptor (beta chain) was sequenced within a study of CD8 T cells in Susac syndrome. cDNA came from approximately 0.5 to 1 ug RNA primed by random hexamers. Amplification of TCR beta CDR3 by immunoSEQ multiplex PCR spanned 54 Vbeta and 13 Jbeta. TCRdb reprocessed the immunoSEQ multiplex PCR reads with MiXCR, giving one entry per CDR3 protein. The sample has 90,000 to 150,000 distinct CDR3 sequences; roughly 92% are singletons. V lost 1 base to trimming and J lost 2 bases, with 8 bases between them. Germline V lookup: CDR1 SGHTA, CDR2 FQGNSA. The CDR3 spans 14 residues. The material sequenced was CD8+ T cells from PBMCs. The sequence was obtained from a human donor in good health. This chain joins TRBV7-2 and TRBJ2-5, with D maybe TRBD2 (6 bases). In DNA form, the CDR3 reads TGTGCCAGCAGCTTAGTAGCGGCTCAAGAGACCCAGTACTTC. This translates into CASSLVAAQETQYF. The variable domain in full, completed from reference TRBV7-2 and TRBJ2-5, reads GAGVSQSPSNKVTEKGKDVELRCDPISGHTALYWYRQSLGQGLEFLIYFQGNSAPDKSGLPSDRFSAERTGGSVSTLTIQRTQQEDSAVYLCASSLVAAQETQYFGPGTRLLVL.